This TCR beta chain is drawn from a study of patients and donors after allogeneic stem cell transplantation. Each CDR3 protein is one row after TCRdb ran MiXCR on the RT-PCR reads. The table records approximately 200,000 distinct CDR3 sequences, roughly 38% of them present only once. The CDR3 spans 14 residues. Trimming removed 6 bases from V and 1 base from J, with 12 bases in between. Sample: blood, either unsorted or a sorted T cell fraction (not recorded which). The gene calls are TRBV12-3 or TRBV12-4 and TRBJ1-1; no clear D. This TCR was recovered from a human donor who was either an allogeneic HSCT recipient or a stem cell or donor lymphocyte infusion donor (not recorded which). It is not recorded whose cells these are; they may come from a transplant donor. CDR3 amino acids: CASSPETTNTEAFF. The DNA of the CDR3 is TGTGCCAGCAGCCCTGAGACAACGAACACTGAAGCTTTCTTT.